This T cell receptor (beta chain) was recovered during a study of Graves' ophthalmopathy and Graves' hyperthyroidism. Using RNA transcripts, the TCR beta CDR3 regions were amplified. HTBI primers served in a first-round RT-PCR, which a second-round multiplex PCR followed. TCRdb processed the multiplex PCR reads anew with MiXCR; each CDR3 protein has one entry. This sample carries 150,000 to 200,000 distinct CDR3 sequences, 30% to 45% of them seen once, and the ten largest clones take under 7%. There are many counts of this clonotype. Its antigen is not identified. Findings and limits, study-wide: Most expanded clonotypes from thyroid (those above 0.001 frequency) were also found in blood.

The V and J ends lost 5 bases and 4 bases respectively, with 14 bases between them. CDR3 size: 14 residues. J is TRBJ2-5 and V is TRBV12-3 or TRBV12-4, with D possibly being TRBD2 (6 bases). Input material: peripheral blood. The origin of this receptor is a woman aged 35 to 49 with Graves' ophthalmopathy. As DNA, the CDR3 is TGTGCCAGCAGTCCAGGGCCGGGGGTAGAGACCCAGTACTTC. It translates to CASSPGPGVETQYF.